This TCR beta chain was recovered during a study of cytotoxic CD8 clonotypes in ibrutinib-treated CLL. Findings and limits, study-wide: Exceeding age-matched healthy donors, baseline clonality also tracked the counts of circulating CD8+ T cells. Shared public clonotypes were rare, and on treatment they either got smaller or stayed the same. Having risen at ibrutinib response, clonality had fallen back toward baseline by progression.

For this clone: Antigen specificity is unknown.

Looked up from germline, CDR1 is SGHRS and CDR2 is YFSETQ. Trimming took 1 base from V and 2 from J, leaving 9 bases between them. CDR3 length equals 14 residues. TCRdb's table, derived via immunoSEQ multiplex PCR, lists solely in-frame clones and lacks some. In the table there are some 81,000 clones, around 79% of which are singletons. Cryopreserved PBMCs were the source of roughly 2 micrograms of genomic DNA, which went to TCR beta libraries. This clonotype originated in a human donor with chronic lymphocytic leukemia. The sample here was PBMCs, taken after 12 months of ibrutinib treatment. The gene calls are TRBV5-1 and TRBJ1-2, with no clear D. For the CDR3, the DNA is TGCGCCAGCAGCTTGACCGGAGGGAACTATGGCTACACCTTC. Encoded protein: CASSLTGGNYGYTF.